Reported below is one T cell receptor beta chain. This specimen belongs to a study of blood T cell repertoires in COVID-19. Study-level background: The United States, Italy and Spain provided the acute and convalescent COVID-19 samples. PBMCs, B-cell-depleted T cells, or T cells were the source of the cDNA or gDNA that made up the material.

Per the study methods: Nucleated cell number was recorded as an estimate derived from reference gene primer amplification. Clones were sequenced by immunoSEQ multiplex PCR, and TCRdb holds only the in-frame ones, with some missing. V and J calls and clone size come straight from that table; D and trimming were deduced from the DNA. Of fewer than 250,000 clones in the sample, 92% were seen once. The J segment lost 1 base and the V segment lost 5 bases, leaving 6 bases of the junction unmatched. There are 15 residues in the CDR3. Germline-derived CDR1 and CDR2 are SGHAT and FQDESV (reference sequence).

The TCR was taken from a man aged 55 to 70 with COVID-19, enrolled during active disease. V gene TRBV11-1 combines with J gene TRBJ1-1; 8 bases match TRBD1. The sample consisted of peripheral blood. The DNA of the CDR3 is TGTGCCAGCAGCCCCAGACAGGGGTCGAACACTGAAGCTTTCTTT. This codes for CASSPRQGSNTEAFF.